The 24 T cell receptor beta chains below all came from one sample that was sequenced in a study of CD8 T cells in Susac syndrome. When the RNA was reverse transcribed, random hexamers were used with an input of roughly 0.45 to 1 ug. TCRdb re-called the immunoSEQ multiplex PCR reads with MiXCR, one entry per CDR3 protein. The table shows more than 150,000 distinct CDR3 sequences, with 90% to 95% occurring only once. The sample taken for sequencing was CD8+ T cells from PBMCs. These receptor sequences come from a human donor with multiple sclerosis.

The chain combines TRBV27 with TRBJ2-5; no clear D gene. Trimming took off 0 bases at V and 5 bases at J, with 10 bases between the two ends. There are 14 residues in the CDR3. Germline CDR1 MNHEY, CDR2 SMNVEV (reference sequence). As DNA, the CDR3 is TGTGCCAGCAGTTTATCACGTCAAACGGAGACCCAGTACTTC. Protein: CASSLSRQTETQYF.

The J gene is TRBJ1-6, the V gene TRBV30; no firm D call. The length of the CDR3 is 13 residues. Germline V gene lookup returns CDR1 GTSNPN and CDR2 SVGIG (reference sequence). The V end lost 0 bases, the J end lost 9 bases, and 9 bases lay between the germline ends. The CDR3 is CAWSVDLRSPLHF. CDR3 DNA: TGTGCCTGGAGTGTAGATTTGCGTTCACCCCTCCACTTT.

V gene TRBV9 combines with J gene TRBJ2-3; a possible D gene is TRBD1 (6 bases). The CDR3 loop spans 16 amino acids. Trimming pared 3 bases from V and 7 bases from J, leaving 21 bases between. Germline V CDR1 and CDR2: SGDLS, YYNGEE. The CDR3 DNA follows: TGTGCCAGCAGCGAGACGGGACACCTAAACCCCCATACGCAGTATTTT. This translates into CASSETGHLNPHTQYF.

This chain uses TRBV27 with TRBJ2-7; tentative D call: TRBD2 (6 bases). V was cut by 2 bases and J by 7 bases, with 12 bases left in between. The CDR3 has 13 amino acids. From germline, CDR1 is MNHEY and CDR2 SMNVEV (reference sequence). The DNA of the CDR3 is TGTGCCAGCAGTTTAGGAGGGACCGCGGAGCAGTACTTC. This gives the protein CASSLGGTAEQYF.

The chain uses TRBV15 and TRBJ1-5, with D unclear. Deletions cut 3 bases from V and 0 bases from J, with 9 bases between. CDR3 size: 15 residues. Per germline, CDR1 LNHNV and CDR2 YYDKDF (reference sequence). The CDR3 sequence is CATSSRGNSNQPQHF. Here the CDR3 DNA reads TGTGCCACCAGCAGCCGAGGAAATAGCAATCAGCCCCAGCATTTT.

The genes are TRBV28 and TRBJ1-1; D not certain. The CDR3 runs 13 residues. Germline CDR1 MDHEN, CDR2 SYDVKM. V gave up 4 bases and J gave up 4 bases, with 10 bases separating them. CDR3 DNA sequence: TGTGCCAGCAGTTATGGGGAGGTCACTGAAGCTTTCTTT. This sequence encodes CASSYGEVTEAFF.

This clonotype was seen once. The chain recombines TRBV9 with TRBJ2-5; D is unresolved. V was cut by 0 bases and J by 4 bases, with 7 bases left in between. This CDR3 is built from 13 residues. CDR1 SGDLS and CDR2 YYNGEE come from the germline V gene. CDR3 DNA: TGTGCCAGCAGCGTAGGCGTTGGAGAGACCCAGTACTTC. Its protein product is CASSVGVGETQYF.

This clonotype was found once. The J gene is TRBJ1-5, the V gene TRBV2; tentative D call: TRBD1 (5 bases). This CDR3 spans 14 amino acids. Germline V gene lookup returns CDR1 SNHLY and CDR2 FYNNEI. V lost 4 bases, J lost 3 bases, and 10 bases lay in between. DNA for the CDR3: TGTGCCAGCAGTGTACGGGGGGTCAATCAGCCCCAGCATTTT. It yields the protein CASSVRGVNQPQHF.

The rearrangement joins TRBV30 to TRBJ2-2; D is unclear. The V end lost 7 bases, the J end lost 4 bases, and 16 bases lay between the germline ends. This CDR3 spans 14 amino acids. From germline, CDR1 is GTSNPN and CDR2 SVGIG (reference sequence). This CDR3 is CALRDPASTGELFF. In nucleotides, the CDR3 is TGTGCCTTAAGGGATCCAGCGAGCACCGGGGAGCTGTTTTTT.

The DNA of the CDR3 is TGTGCCAGCAGTTCCGGCGATGAGCAGTTCTTC. Translated, it gives CASSSGDEQFF. V is TRBV12-3 or TRBV12-4 and J is TRBJ2-1; no clear D gene. Trimming took 4 bases from V and 8 from J, leaving 6 bases between them. The CDR3 length is 11 residues.

The chain uses TRBV6-2 or TRBV6-3 and TRBJ2-1, with TRBD1 matching over 7 bases. This CDR3 comprises 15 residues. Germline V CDR1 and CDR2: MNHEY, SVGEGT. The V and J ends lost 7 bases and 2 bases, in that order; junction bases with no gene match: 8. The CDR3 DNA follows: TGTGCCAGCACTCTTGACGGGACAGCCTACAATGAGCAGTTCTTC. Residues: CASTLDGTAYNEQFF.

The genes are TRBV20-1 and TRBJ2-7; the D is unclear. Germline V gives CDR1 DFQATT, CDR2 SNEGSKA (reference sequence). Trimming left V 2 bases short and J 2 bases short, with 10 bases between. CDR3 size: 13 residues. CDR3 bases: TGCAGTGCTAGAAACGGTCAAGCCTACGAGCAGTACTTC. As protein: CSARNGQAYEQYF.

This clonotype showed up just once. The V and J genes are TRBV20-1 and TRBJ2-3; 11 bases map to TRBD2. CDR3 length equals 15 residues. The ends lost 3 bases at V and 1 base at J; junction bases unmatched: 3. The germline CDR1 and CDR2 sequences are DFQATT and SNEGSKA (reference sequence). This CDR3 reads CSARASGGRTDTQYF. CDR3 bases: TGCAGTGCTAGGGCTAGCGGGGGGCGCACAGATACGCAGTATTTT.

Here the CDR3 DNA reads TGTGCCACCAGCAGTAGCGGGAACGAGCAGTACTTC. It encodes CATSSSGNEQYF. The J gene is TRBJ2-7, the V gene TRBV15; TRBD2 matches at 8 bases. Germline CDR1 LNHNV, CDR2 YYDKDF (reference sequence). The CDR3 has 12 amino acids. With 3 bases clipped from V and 5 bases from J, the junction kept 0 bases outside the gene matches.

The chain has TRBV29-1 and TRBJ1-2, with D hard to call. The CDR3 has 11 amino acids. Germline V gene sequence: CDR1 SQVTM, CDR2 ANQGSEA. V lost 7 bases and J 10 bases, leaving 16 bases between the germline ends. CDR3 coding DNA: TGCAGCGCCTCTTCGGCGATCGACTACACCTTC. Translating gives CSASSAIDYTF.

V gene TRBV5-1 combines with J gene TRBJ2-5, with TRBD2 as a possible D gene (6 bases). The germline V and J ends were trimmed by 3 bases and 1 base, with 16 bases remaining between them. Germline-derived CDR1 and CDR2 are SGHRS and YFSETQ. The CDR3 is 16 residues long. Here the CDR3 reads CASSYRDLKAQETQYF. In nucleotides, the CDR3 is TGCGCCAGCAGCTACCGGGACTTGAAGGCCCAAGAGACCCAGTACTTC.

The gene calls are TRBV4-3 and TRBJ2-3, with TRBD2 identical over 8 bases. CDR1 and CDR2 (germline): LGHNA, YSLEER. V gave up 0 bases and J gave up 2 bases; unmatched junction bases: 7. CDR3 length equals 17 residues. The DNA for the CDR3 is TGCGCCAGCAGCCAAGATCCGGGAGGGGGGACCACAGATACGCAGTATTTT. Its protein product is CASSQDPGGGTTDTQYF.

The V call is TRBV7-8, the J call TRBJ2-5; tentatively, D is TRBD2 (5 bases). Germline CDR1 reads SGHVS; CDR2 reads FQNEAQ. The CDR3 sequence is 14 residues long. With 2 bases removed from V and 3 bases from J, the gap between germline ends came to 10 bases. Here the CDR3 reads CASSLLVGEETQYF. The CDR3 DNA reads TGTGCCAGCAGCTTACTCGTGGGAGAAGAGACCCAGTACTTC.

The chain is built from TRBV27 and TRBJ1-5; D gene ambiguous. From germline, CDR1 is MNHEY and CDR2 SMNVEV (reference sequence). The CDR3 is 13 amino acids. Trimming removed 2 bases at V and 4 bases at J, with 6 bases between. Here the CDR3 DNA reads TGTGCCAGCAGTTTAGGGCGTAATCAGCCCCAGCATTTT. Its translation: CASSLGRNQPQHF.

The J gene is TRBJ1-2, the V gene TRBV9, with D possibly TRBD1 on 6 matching bases. Deletions cut 4 bases from V and 1 base from J, with 11 bases between. The germline V gene has CDR1 SGDLS and CDR2 YYNGEE. The CDR3 length is 14 residues. The CDR3 loop is CASSPYRDNYGYTF. Written as DNA, the CDR3 is TGTGCCAGCAGCCCTTACAGGGATAACTATGGCTACACCTTC.

The chain is built from TRBV25-1 and TRBJ2-7; the match to TRBD1 covers 9 bases. This CDR3 spans 15 amino acids. Germline V gene lookup returns CDR1 MGHDK and CDR2 SYGVNS. After removal of 4 bases from V and 2 bases from J, the junction contained 6 bases not matched to a gene. CDR3 nucleotide sequence: TGTGCCAGCAGTGTCCCCGGGACAGGGCCCTACGAGCAGTACTTC. Amino acid sequence: CASSVPGTGPYEQYF.

The chain links TRBV7-2 to TRBJ2-3; D remains unclear. The V and J ends lost 5 bases and 2 bases respectively, with 11 bases between them. Germline loops: CDR1 SGHTA, CDR2 FQGNSA. This CDR3 contains 14 residues. CDR3 bases: TGTGCCAGCAGCGTTCCGGACGACACAGATACGCAGTATTTT. This gives the protein CASSVPDDTDTQYF.

The rearrangement joins TRBV13 to TRBJ2-7; maybe TRBD1 (5 bases). V was clipped by 0 bases and J by 0 bases, with 21 bases between them. The CDR3 has 19 amino acids. Germline CDR1 is PRHDT and CDR2 is FYEKMQ (reference sequence). The CDR3 nucleotides are TGTGCCAGCAGCTTAGGAGGAACAGGAACCTACCCAAACTCCTACGAGCAGTACTTC. Its protein product is CASSLGGTGTYPNSYEQYF.

The chain links TRBV28 to TRBJ1-5, with TRBD1 as a possible D gene (5 bases). The CDR3 contains 15 residues. Germline V CDR1 and CDR2: MDHEN, SYDVKM. Trimming pared 5 bases from V and 0 bases from J, leaving 11 bases between. The CDR3 region is CASSRRVYSNQPQHF. The CDR3 DNA reads as TGTGCCAGCAGTCGCAGGGTATATAGCAATCAGCCCCAGCATTTT.